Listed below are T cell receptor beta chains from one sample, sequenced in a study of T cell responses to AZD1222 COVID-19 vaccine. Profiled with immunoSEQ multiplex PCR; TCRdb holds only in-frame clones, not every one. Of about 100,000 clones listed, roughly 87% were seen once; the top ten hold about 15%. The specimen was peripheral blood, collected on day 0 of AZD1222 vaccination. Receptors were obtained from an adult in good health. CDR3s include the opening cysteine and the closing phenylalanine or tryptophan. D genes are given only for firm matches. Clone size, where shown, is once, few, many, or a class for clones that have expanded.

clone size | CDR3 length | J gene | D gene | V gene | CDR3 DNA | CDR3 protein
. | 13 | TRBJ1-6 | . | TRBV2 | TGTGCCAGCAGTGAACAGGGGAATTCACCCCTCCACTTT | CASSEQGNSPLHF
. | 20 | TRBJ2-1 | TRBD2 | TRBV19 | TGTGCCAGTAGTAGCGACTGGACTAGCGGGAGTCTAGATTCCTACAATGAGCAGTTCTTC | CASSSDWTSGSLDSYNEQFF
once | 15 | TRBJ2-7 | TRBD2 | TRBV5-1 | TGCGCCAGCAGCTTGCTAGCGGGAGAGGAGTACGAGCAGTACTTC | CASSLLAGEEYEQYF
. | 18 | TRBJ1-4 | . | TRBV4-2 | TGTGCCAGCAGCCAAGATTTGGGGTTAGAAGCAACTAATGAAAAACTGTTTTTT | CASSQDLGLEATNEKLFF
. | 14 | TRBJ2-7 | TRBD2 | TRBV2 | TGTGCCAGCAGTGAATTTGGCGGGAGATACGAGCAGTACTTC | CASSEFGGRYEQYF
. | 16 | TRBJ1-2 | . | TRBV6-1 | TGTGCCAGCAGTGATGGTTTCGGGGCCGCTAACTATGGCTACACCTTC | CASSDGFGAANYGYTF
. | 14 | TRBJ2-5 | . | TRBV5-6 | TGTGCCAGCGGCGAGGGCGGGCCGCAAGAGACCCAGTACTTC | CASGEGGPQETQYF
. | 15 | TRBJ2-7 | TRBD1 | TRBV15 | TGTGCCACCAGCAGAGGCGGACAGGGGGCGGGCGAGCAGTACTTC | CATSRGGQGAGEQYF
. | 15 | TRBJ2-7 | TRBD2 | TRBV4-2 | TGTGCCAGCAGCCAAGATTCTAGCGGCACCTACGAGCAGTACTTC | CASSQDSSGTYEQYF
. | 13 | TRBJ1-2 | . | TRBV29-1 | TGCAGCGTTGATGGGGTTGGTTTTGGTGGCTACACCTTC | CSVDGVGFGGYTF
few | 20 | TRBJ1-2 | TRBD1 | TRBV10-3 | TGTGCCATCAGGGTTTCTCCTCTGCCGGGACAGGGCCTTTTTCACTATGGCTACACCTTC | CAIRVSPLPGQGLFHYGYTF
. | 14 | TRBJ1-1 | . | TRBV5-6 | TGTGCCAGCATCTCCTGGGGAGTTCGGACTGAAGCTTTCTTT | CASISWGVRTEAFF
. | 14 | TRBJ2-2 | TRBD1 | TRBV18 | TGTGCCAGCTCACCAGACAGGGCCACCGGGGAGCTGTTTTTT | CASSPDRATGELFF
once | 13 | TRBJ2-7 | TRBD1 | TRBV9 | TGTGCCAGCAGCGGAGGGACAGTGGGCGAGCAGTACTTC | CASSGGTVGEQYF
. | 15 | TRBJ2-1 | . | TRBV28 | TGTGCCAGCAGTCCCCCGGGGGAAGGGGGGCGTGAGCAGTTCTTC | CASSPPGEGGREQFF
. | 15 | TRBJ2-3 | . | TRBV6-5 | TGTGCCAGCAGTTACTCCCCGGTGGACACAGATACGCAGTATTTT | CASSYSPVDTDTQYF
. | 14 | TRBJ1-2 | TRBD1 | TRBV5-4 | TGTGCCAGCAGCCCGGGGACAGGACTGTATGGCTACACCTTC | CASSPGTGLYGYTF
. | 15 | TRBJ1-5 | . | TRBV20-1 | TGCAGTGCTAGTTCGGACAGAGGAGAAAATCAGCCCCAGCATTTT | CSASSDRGENQPQHF
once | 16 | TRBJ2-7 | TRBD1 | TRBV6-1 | TGTGCCAGCAGTGAAGCTACAGGGGGTTCCTCCTACGAGCAGTACTTC | CASSEATGGSSYEQYF
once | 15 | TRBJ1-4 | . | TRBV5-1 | TGCGCCAGCAGCTTCGTGGACAGACATAATGAAAAACTGTTTTTT | CASSFVDRHNEKLFF
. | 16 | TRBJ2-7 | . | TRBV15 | TGTGCCACCAGCAGAGAGCTAAGCGGTCTCTTCTACGAGCAGTACTTC | CATSRELSGLFYEQYF
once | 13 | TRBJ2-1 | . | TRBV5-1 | TGCGCCAGCAGCCAGGCCCCTGGATCCAGGCAGTTCTTC | CASSQAPGSRQFF
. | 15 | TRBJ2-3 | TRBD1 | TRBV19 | TGTGCCAGTAGTATTTGGGGACAGGGCACAGATACGCAGTATTTT | CASSIWGQGTDTQYF
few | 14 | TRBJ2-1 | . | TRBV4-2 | TGTGCCAGCAGCCATTCGGGTATTGACAATGAGCAGTTCTTC | CASSHSGIDNEQFF
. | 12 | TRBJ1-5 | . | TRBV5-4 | TGTGCCAGCAGCTTGGTTGGGGGGCCCCAGCATTTT | CASSLVGGPQHF
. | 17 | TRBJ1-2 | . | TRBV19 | TGTGCCAGTAGTGGTAGGGTCCTAATGTTAGCTAACTATGGCTACACCTTC | CASSGRVLMLANYGYTF
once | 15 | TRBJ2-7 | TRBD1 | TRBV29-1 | TGCAGCGTTGAACACCAGGGGGCATTCTCCTACGAGCAGTACTTC | CSVEHQGAFSYEQYF
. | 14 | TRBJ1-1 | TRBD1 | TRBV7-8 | TGTGCCAGCAGCCGACAGGGGGCTCAGACTGAAGCTTTCTTT | CASSRQGAQTEAFF
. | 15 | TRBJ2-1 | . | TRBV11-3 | TGTGCCAGCAGCCCGACCCCCCAAGCCACGGATGAGCAGTTCTTC | CASSPTPQATDEQFF
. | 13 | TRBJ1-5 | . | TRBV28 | TGTGCCAGCAGTACCATGAGCAATCAGCCCCAGCATTTT | CASSTMSNQPQHF
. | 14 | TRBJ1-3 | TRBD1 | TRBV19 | TGTGCCAGTACCCACAGGGGGCTCGGAAACACCATATATTTT | CASTHRGLGNTIYF
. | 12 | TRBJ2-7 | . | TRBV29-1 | TGCAGCGTACTACAGAGCTCCTACGAGCAGTACTTC | CSVLQSSYEQYF
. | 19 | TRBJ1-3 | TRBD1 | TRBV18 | TGTGCCAGCTCACCGACAGGGGCCCAGCGGTCGTTCTCTGGAAACACCATATATTTT | CASSPTGAQRSFSGNTIYF
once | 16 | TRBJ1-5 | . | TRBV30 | TGTGCCTGGAGTAACCTGGGACCGGCGGGGGTTCAGCCCCAGCATTTT | CAWSNLGPAGVQPQHF
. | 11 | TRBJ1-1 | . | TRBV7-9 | TGTGCCAGCAGCTTGAACACTGAAGCTTTCTTT | CASSLNTEAFF
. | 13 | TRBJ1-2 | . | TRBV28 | TGTGCCAGCAGAATCCCGGGACACCAGGGCTACACCTTC | CASRIPGHQGYTF
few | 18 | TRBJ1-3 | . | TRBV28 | TGTGCCAGCAGTCCCCCCCGCGGTAGAGACCTCTCTGGAAACACCATATATTTT | CASSPPRGRDLSGNTIYF
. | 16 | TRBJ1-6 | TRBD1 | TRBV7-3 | TGTGCCAGCAGTTTCGGACAGGGCAGTGGAAATTCACCCCTCCACTTT | CASSFGQGSGNSPLHF
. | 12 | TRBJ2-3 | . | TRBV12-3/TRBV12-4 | TGTGCCAGCAGCCTGGCCCCAGATACGCAGTATTTT | CASSLAPDTQYF
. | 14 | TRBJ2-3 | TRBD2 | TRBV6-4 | TGTGCCAGCAGTGTAGCGGGGACCACAGATACGCAGTATTTT | CASSVAGTTDTQYF
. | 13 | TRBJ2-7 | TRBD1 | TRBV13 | TGTGCCAGCAGCTTAGGACAGGGGTACGAGCAGTACTTC | CASSLGQGYEQYF
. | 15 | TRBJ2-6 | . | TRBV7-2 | TGTGCCAGCAGCTTAGGACAGTCTGGGGCCAACGTCCTGACTTTC | CASSLGQSGANVLTF
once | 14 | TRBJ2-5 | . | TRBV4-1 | TGCGCCAGCAGCCAAGAGGTCCGGGAAGAGACCCAGTACTTC | CASSQEVREETQYF
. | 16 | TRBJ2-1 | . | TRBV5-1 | TGCGCCAGCAGCTTGGACGGGGGACAGCTCATCGTTGAGCAGTTCTTC | CASSLDGGQLIVEQFF
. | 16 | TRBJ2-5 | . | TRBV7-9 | TGTGCCAGCAGCTTACGTCTGTGGGGGGCCGGTCAGACCCAGTACTTC | CASSLRLWGAGQTQYF
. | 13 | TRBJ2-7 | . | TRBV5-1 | TGCGCCAGCAGCTTACGGGGGAACTACGAGCAGTACTTC | CASSLRGNYEQYF
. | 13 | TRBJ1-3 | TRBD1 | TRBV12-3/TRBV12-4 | TGTGCCAGCCAAGACAGGGATGGAAACACCATATATTTT | CASQDRDGNTIYF
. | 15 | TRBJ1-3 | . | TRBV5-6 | TGTGCCAGCAGCCCCAGGGGTTTCTCTGGAAACACCATATATTTT | CASSPRGFSGNTIYF
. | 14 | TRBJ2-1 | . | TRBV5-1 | TGCGCCAGCAGCCTGGACCCCGGAGGTGATGAGCAGTTCTTC | CASSLDPGGDEQFF
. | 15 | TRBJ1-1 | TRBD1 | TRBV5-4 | TGTGCCAGCAGCTTGTCGGGACAGGGGGCCTCTGAAGCTTTCTTT | CASSLSGQGASEAFF
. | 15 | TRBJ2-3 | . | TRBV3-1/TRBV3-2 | TGTGCCAGCAGCTCCACGGGGATAACCACAGATACGCAGTATTTT | CASSSTGITTDTQYF
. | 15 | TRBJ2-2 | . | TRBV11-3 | TGTGCCAGCAGCCAAAATACAGAGAACACCGGGGAGCTGTTTTTT | CASSQNTENTGELFF
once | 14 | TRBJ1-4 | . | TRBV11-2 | TGTGCCAGCACCTCAACAGGGAGACCTGAAAAACTGTTTTTT | CASTSTGRPEKLFF
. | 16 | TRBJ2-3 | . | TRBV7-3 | TGTGCCAGCAGCCCTCAGAGCGGTCTTAGCACAGATACGCAGTATTTT | CASSPQSGLSTDTQYF
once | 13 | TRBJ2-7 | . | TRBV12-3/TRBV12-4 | TGTGCCAGCAGTTTAGACGGGGGCGGGGAGCAGTACTTC | CASSLDGGGEQYF
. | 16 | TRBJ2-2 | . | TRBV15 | TGTGCCACCAGCAGAGATCTAGGGGAAGCCACCGGGGAGCTGTTTTTT | CATSRDLGEATGELFF
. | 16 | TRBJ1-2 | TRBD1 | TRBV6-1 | TGTGCCAGCAGTGAAGCTTCAGGACAGGCAGGCTATGGCTACACCTTC | CASSEASGQAGYGYTF